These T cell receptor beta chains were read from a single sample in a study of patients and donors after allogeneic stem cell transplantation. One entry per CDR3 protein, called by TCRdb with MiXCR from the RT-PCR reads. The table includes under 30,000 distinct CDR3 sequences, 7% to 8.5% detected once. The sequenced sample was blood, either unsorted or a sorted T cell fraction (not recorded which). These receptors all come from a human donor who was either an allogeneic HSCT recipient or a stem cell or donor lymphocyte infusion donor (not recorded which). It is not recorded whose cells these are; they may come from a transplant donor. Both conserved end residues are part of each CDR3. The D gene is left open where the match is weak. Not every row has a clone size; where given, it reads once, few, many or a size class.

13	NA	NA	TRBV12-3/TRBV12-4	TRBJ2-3	CASRETGTDTQYF	TGTGCCAGCAGAGAGACCGGCACAGATACGCAGTATTTT
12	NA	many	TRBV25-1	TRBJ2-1	CASRGYYNEQFF	TGTGCCAGCAGGGGATACTACAATGAGCAGTTCTTC
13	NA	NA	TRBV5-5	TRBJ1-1	CASSLGGDTEAFF	TGTGCCAGCAGCTTGGGAGGGGACACTGAAGCTTTCTTT
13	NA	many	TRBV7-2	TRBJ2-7	CASSPRTSYEQYF	TGTGCCAGCAGCCCCAGGACCTCCTACGAGCAGTACTTC
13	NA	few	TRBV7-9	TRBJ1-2	CASSLLQNRGYTF	TGTGCCAGCAGCTTACTACAAAATCGTGGCTACACCTTC
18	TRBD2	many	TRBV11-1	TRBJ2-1	CASSLARRDYITYNEQFF	TGTGCCAGCAGCTTAGCGCGGAGGGACTATATCACCTACAATGAGCAGTTCTTC
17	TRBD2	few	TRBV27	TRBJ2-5	CASSFLHGGLASETQYF	TGTGCCAGCAGTTTTCTCCATGGGGGACTAGCGTCAGAGACCCAGTACTTC
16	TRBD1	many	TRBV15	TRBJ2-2	CATSHRDRGDTGELFF	TGTGCCACCAGCCACCGGGACAGGGGAGACACCGGGGAGCTGTTTTTT
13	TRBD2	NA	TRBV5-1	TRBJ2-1	CASSPLAGAEQFF	TGCGCCAGCAGCCCATTAGCGGGGGCTGAGCAGTTCTTC
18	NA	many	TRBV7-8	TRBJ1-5	CASSLSVVSGAILQPQHF	TGTGCCAGCAGCCTGTCGGTAGTGAGCGGGGCTATCCTTCAGCCCCAGCATTTT
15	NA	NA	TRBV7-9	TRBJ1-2	CASSFGHPLEYGYTF	TGTGCCAGCAGCTTTGGACATCCGCTGGAGTATGGCTACACCTTC
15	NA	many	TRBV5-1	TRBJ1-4	CASSLSGPTNEKLFF	TGCGCCAGCAGCTTATCAGGTCCAACTAATGAAAAACTGTTTTTT
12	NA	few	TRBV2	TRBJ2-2	CASRLYTGELFF	TGTGCCAGCAGGCTATACACCGGGGAGCTGTTTTTT
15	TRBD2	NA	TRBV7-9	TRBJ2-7	CASSPVLAGLYEQYF	TGTGCCAGCAGCCCTGTACTAGCGGGATTATACGAGCAGTACTTC
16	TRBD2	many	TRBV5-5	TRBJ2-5	CASSLGLAEGQETQYF	TGTGCCAGCAGCTTGGGACTAGCGGAGGGCCAAGAGACCCAGTACTTC
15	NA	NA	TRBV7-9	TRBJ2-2	CASSLAAEGAGELFF	TGTGCCAGCAGCTTAGCCGCAGAGGGAGCCGGGGAGCTGTTTTTT
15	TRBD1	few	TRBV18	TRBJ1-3	CASSGQTGVQNTIYF	TGTGCCAGCTCAGGACAGACAGGGGTTCAAAACACCATATATTTT
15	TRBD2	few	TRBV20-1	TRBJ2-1	CSASPLAGGANEQFF	TGCAGTGCTAGCCCCCTAGCGGGAGGAGCGAATGAGCAGTTCTTC
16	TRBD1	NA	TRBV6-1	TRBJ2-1	CASSEGPTGGGYEQFF	TGTGCCAGCAGTGAGGGGCCGACAGGGGGAGGTTATGAGCAGTTCTTC
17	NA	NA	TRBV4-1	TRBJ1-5	CASSQDLGRVIGQPQHF	TGCGCCAGCAGCCAAGATCTCGGACGAGTCATTGGACAGCCCCAGCATTTT
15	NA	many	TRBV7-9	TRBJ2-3	CASSSDGRITDTQYF	TGTGCCAGCAGCTCCGACGGCAGAATCACAGATACGCAGTATTTT
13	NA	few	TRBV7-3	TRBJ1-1	CASSTQEGTEAFF	TGTGCCAGCAGCACGCAGGAGGGAACTGAAGCTTTCTTT
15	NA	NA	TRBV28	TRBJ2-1	CASSLGLGQLDEQFF	TGTGCCAGCAGTTTAGGCCTGGGCCAGTTGGATGAGCAGTTCTTC
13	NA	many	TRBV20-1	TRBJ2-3	CSWLVGVADTQYF	TGCAGTTGGCTTGTGGGGGTCGCAGATACGCAGTATTTT
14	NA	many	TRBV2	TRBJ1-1	CASSELGANTEAFF	TGTGCCAGCAGTGAACTGGGGGCGAACACTGAAGCTTTCTTT
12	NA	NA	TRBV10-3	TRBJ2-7	CATSRTTYEQYF	TGTGCCACTTCCAGAACAACCTACGAGCAGTACTTC
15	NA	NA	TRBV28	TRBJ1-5	CASSSDEGSNQPQHF	TGTGCCAGCAGTTCGGATGAGGGTAGCAATCAGCCCCAGCATTTT
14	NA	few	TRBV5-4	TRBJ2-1	CASSLWGGINEQFF	TGTGCCAGCAGCTTGTGGGGTGGGATCAATGAGCAGTTCTTC
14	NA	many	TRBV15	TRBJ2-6	CATSSPSGANVLTF	TGTGCCACCAGCTCCCCATCCGGGGCCAACGTCCTGACTTTC
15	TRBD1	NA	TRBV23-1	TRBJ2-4	CASSQSVTGGHLQYF	TGCGCCAGCAGTCAATCTGTGACAGGGGGACATCTCCAGTACTTC
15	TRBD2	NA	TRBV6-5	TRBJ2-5	CASSYVAGARETQYF	TGTGCCAGCAGTTACGTAGCGGGAGCTAGGGAGACCCAGTACTTC
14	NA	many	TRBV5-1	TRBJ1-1	CASREDTDFTEAFF	TGCGCCAGCAGAGAAGACACCGACTTCACTGAAGCTTTCTTT